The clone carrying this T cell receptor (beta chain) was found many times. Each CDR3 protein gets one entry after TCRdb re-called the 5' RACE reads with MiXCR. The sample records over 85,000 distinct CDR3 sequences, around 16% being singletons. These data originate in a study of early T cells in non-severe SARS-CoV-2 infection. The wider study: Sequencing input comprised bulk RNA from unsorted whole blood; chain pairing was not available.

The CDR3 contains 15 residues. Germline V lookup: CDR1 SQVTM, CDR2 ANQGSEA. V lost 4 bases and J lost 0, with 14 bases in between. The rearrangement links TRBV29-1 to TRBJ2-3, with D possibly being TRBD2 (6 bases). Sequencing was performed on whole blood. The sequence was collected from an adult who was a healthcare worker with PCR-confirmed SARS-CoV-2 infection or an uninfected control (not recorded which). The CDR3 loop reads CSVAGTPDSTDTQYF. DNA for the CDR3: TGCAGCGTTGCGGGGACTCCGGATAGCACAGATACGCAGTATTTT.